This T cell receptor beta chain came from a study of CD8 T cells in ankylosing spondylitis. Details on this clonotype: Antigen specificity is unknown.

J was trimmed by 4 bases and V by 1 base; bases with no gene match: 1. The CDR3 length is 16 residues. With molecular barcodes, quantitative 5'-RACE was used to make the TCR beta libraries. Each CDR3 protein gets one entry after TCRdb re-called the 5' RACE reads with MiXCR. The table records some 290,000 distinct CDR3 sequences, around 20% of them present only once. Notes on the study in general: Some motif variants had been reported before (in reactive arthritis synovial fluid and blood).

The chain uses TRBV12-3 or TRBV12-4 and TRBJ1-6, with 10 bases that match TRBD1. This clonotype originated in a male donor with ankylosing spondylitis or in good health (not recorded which). Sequencing input: blood, either unsorted or a sorted T cell fraction (not recorded which). The CDR3 region has the DNA TGTGCCAGCAGTTTAGGACAGGGGGCGTATAATTCACCCCTCCACTTT. This codes for CASSLGQGAYNSPLHF.